This record looks at one T cell receptor beta chain sequence and its context. Its antigen is undetermined. TCRdb keeps only in-frame clones here, not all; method: immunoSEQ multiplex PCR. This repertoire shows thousands of clones, about three quarters found once; its top ten account for 9.4%. Normal lung was sampled as far from the tumour as possible, at least 3 cm. Genomic DNA came from frozen unsorted single-cell suspensions. CDR1 is SGHRS and CDR2 is YFSETQ in the germline V gene. V was trimmed by 3 bases and J by 0 bases, leaving 10 bases between them. The length of the CDR3 is 14 residues. The sample is drawn from a study of immune cell composition in non-small cell lung cancer. Broader study findings: Tumour-associated clones >0.5% occurred in 33% of adenocarcinomas, 75% of squamous. TIL tumour reactivity correlated with maximal tumour-associated clone frequency in adenocarcinoma. Smoking pack-years did not significantly correlate with tumour TCR-beta clonality.

The sample was non-adjacent lung tissue. The clonotype was recovered from a human donor with non-small cell lung cancer. J is TRBJ2-7 and V is TRBV5-1, with D possibly being TRBD2 (6 bases). CDR3 amino acids: CASSSTRSSYEQYF. CDR3 DNA: TGCGCCAGCAGCTCGACTAGGAGCTCCTACGAGCAGTACTTC.